This entry concerns a single T cell receptor beta chain. Per the germline V gene, CDR1 is SGHRS and CDR2 is YFSETQ. V shed 2 bases and J shed 4 bases, with 15 bases lying between them. The CDR3 loop spans 16 amino acids. This specimen comes from a study of blood T cell repertoires in COVID-19. As processed by the authors: It was from reference gene primer amplification that nucleated cell counts were estimated. The method was immunoSEQ multiplex PCR; TCRdb's version includes in-frame clones alone and lacks a portion of them. That table supplies the V and J calls and clone size; D and trimming were determined from the DNA. Counted here are 200,000 or so clones, almost 85% occurring once; the ten biggest clones make up 5.1%.

Sequencing input: peripheral blood. The rearrangement links TRBV5-1 to TRBJ2-2; D perhaps matches TRBD1 (6 bases). The TCR originated in a woman aged 70-85 years with active or convalescent COVID-19. CDR3 amino acids: CASSLHGTSSTGELFF. The CDR3 DNA sequence: TGCGCCAGCAGCTTACACGGGACAAGTAGCACCGGGGAGCTGTTTTTT.